The present TCR beta chain was sequenced within a study of OX40 agonist ivuxolimab in advanced cancers. Study-level information: Participants averaged about 60 years of age (range about 23 to 80) and were 82.7% male. Study-level findings and limits: The study found among the lowest clonal expansion in partial responders at 0.1-3.0 mg/kg. By week 6 at 0.1 to 3.0 mg/kg, blood CD4+ and CD8+ T cells had expanded clonally. No antigen was identified for the clonally expanded peripheral T cells.

A note on this clone: Its antigen is not known.

Assay: immunoSEQ multiplex PCR; the TCRdb copy retains only in-frame clones and omits some. Found here are more than 40,000 clones, 65% to 85% of them singletons; the top ten hold around 2%. CDR1 is LGHNA and CDR2 is YNFKEQ in the germline V gene. This CDR3 comprises 13 residues. The ends were cut back, 5 bases at V and 0 bases at J, with 8 bases in the middle. The sample was CD4+ or CD8+ T cells sorted from blood, taken in a trial of the OX40 agonist ivuxolimab. The chain couples TRBV4-2 to TRBJ2-7; no definite D call. This sequence originates from an adult with an advanced solid tumor such as melanoma, head and neck, liver or kidney cancer. As DNA, the CDR3 is TGTGCCAGCAGCTTGTACACCTCCTACGAGCAGTACTTC. Protein product: CASSLYTSYEQYF.